The present TCR beta chain was sequenced within a study of a mutant IDH1 vaccine in newly diagnosed glioma. Study-wide context: Receipt of radiotherapy, temozolomide, or both preceded the study, and most received both.

TCRdb's copy holds only in-frame clones and misses some; the assay was immunoSEQ multiplex PCR. The sample has 77,000 or so clones; about 81% are singletons. This clone was recorded only once. What it binds is unknown. The CDR3 extends over 15 amino acids. Germline CDR1 and CDR2: MNHNY and SVGAGI (reference sequence). Losses at the gene ends were 5 bases for V and 4 bases for J; bases not matched to a gene: 7. Time point defined: week 47, end of study. A 20-mer mutant IDH1 peptide at 300 ug was injected subcutaneously with topical imiquimod. In every donor, the tumor was a new WHO grade 3 or 4 IDH1-mutant, ATRX-lost astrocytoma.

The sequence came from a man between 35 and 55 years old with glioma. The chain recombines TRBV6-6 with TRBJ2-3, with 9 bases aligning to TRBD2. Here the sequenced sample was PBMCs, taken from a glioma patient whose treatment included an IDH1 peptide vaccine. CDR3 sequence: CASSRQAGGPDTQYF. Here the CDR3 DNA reads TGTGCCAGCAGTCGACAAGCGGGGGGCCCAGATACGCAGTATTTT.